The 28 T cell receptor beta chains reported below all come from one sample, sequenced in a study of T cells in Graves' hyperthyroidism and ophthalmopathy. It was RNA transcripts that yielded the amplified TCR beta CDR3 regions. The study used the HTBI primer set for a first-round RT-PCR of the TCR CDR3. One entry per CDR3 protein, called by TCRdb with MiXCR from the multiplex PCR reads. The sample consists of under 400,000 distinct CDR3 sequences, about a sixth of them appearing once. Specimen: blood. Receptors originate from a woman in her forties with Graves' ophthalmopathy.

The chain has TRBV9 and TRBJ2-5; no clear D gene. The CDR3 runs 14 residues. V lost 2 bases and J 5 bases, leaving 13 bases between the germline ends. The germline gives CDR1 SGDLS, CDR2 YYNGEE. DNA for the CDR3: TGTGCCAGCAGCGTGACTCCTTGGTCGGAGACCCAGTACTTC. This translates into CASSVTPWSETQYF.

The sample holds many counts of this clonotype. V gene TRBV5-4 combines with J gene TRBJ2-5; 10 bases match TRBD2. Germline loops: CDR1 SGHNT, CDR2 YYREEE (reference sequence). This CDR3 comprises 18 residues. Trimming cost V 3 bases and J 3 bases; bases outside gene matches: 14. CDR3 coding DNA: TGTGCCAGCAGCTCCCGGGGGGGACGGACTAGCGGAAAAGAGACCCAGTACTTC. Translated, it gives CASSSRGGRTSGKETQYF.

This clonotype was seen repeatedly, ten times or more. The chain couples TRBV29-1 to TRBJ1-1; a possible D gene is TRBD1 (6 bases). Trimming took off 6 bases at V and 1 base at J, with 15 bases between the two ends. CDR3 size: 14 residues. Germline CDR1 reads SQVTM; CDR2 reads ANQGSEA. The CDR3 loop reads CSVGVRGRNTEAFF. DNA of the CDR3: TGCAGCGTGGGGGTTAGGGGGAGGAACACTGAAGCTTTCTTT.

This clonotype was observed at least ten times. The rearrangement uses TRBV10-3 and TRBJ2-7; weak D call: TRBD1 (6 bases). CDR1 ENHRY and CDR2 SYGVKD come from the germline V gene. There are 12 residues in the CDR3. V lost 4 bases and J 2 bases, leaving 6 bases between the germline ends. Written as DNA, the CDR3 is TGTGCCATCAGTGGGACAGCCTACGAGCAGTACTTC. Its protein product is CAISGTAYEQYF.

This clonotype came up many times. This sequence joins TRBV30 and TRBJ2-6; D unresolved. Trimming stripped 8 bases from V and 4 bases from J, with 15 bases between. This CDR3 comprises 14 residues. Germline CDR1 is GTSNPN and CDR2 is SVGIG (reference sequence). The CDR3 coding sequence is TGTGCCAGGACCCTTGCTCCCGGGGCCAACGTCCTGACTTTC. Residues: CARTLAPGANVLTF.

The sample holds many counts of this clonotype. The chain links TRBV28 to TRBJ2-7; 7 nucleotides align to TRBD2. Germline V lookup: CDR1 MDHEN, CDR2 SYDVKM. This CDR3 comprises 14 residues. V was clipped by 3 bases and J by 5 bases; unmatched bases: 7. CDR3 sequence: CASSFSGLENEQYF. CDR3 DNA: TGTGCCAGCAGTTTTTCCGGACTAGAAAACGAGCAGTACTTC.

The table lists this clonotype with many counts. This chain connects TRBV12-3 or TRBV12-4 to TRBJ1-5; tentative D call: TRBD1 (5 bases). This CDR3 spans 15 amino acids. Deletions cut 5 bases from V and 2 bases from J, with 13 bases between. CDR3 protein: CASSPAGGGNQPQHF. CDR3 nucleotide sequence: TGTGCCAGCAGTCCCGCGGGGGGGGGCAATCAGCCCCAGCATTTT.

The rearrangement joins TRBV15 to TRBJ2-5, with 8 bases that match TRBD1. The CDR3 covers 14 residues. V shed 3 bases, J shed 5 bases, and the junction held 5 bases outside the gene matches. The germline CDR1 and CDR2 sequences are LNHNV and YYDKDF (reference sequence). CDR3 region: CATSRTRTGETQYF. The CDR3 coding sequence is TGTGCCACCAGCAGGACCAGGACAGGGGAGACCCAGTACTTC.

This clonotype was detected ten times or more. V is TRBV15 and J is TRBJ1-1; the D is unclear. Germline loops: CDR1 LNHNV, CDR2 YYDKDF (reference sequence). The CDR3 extends over 14 amino acids. Trimming pared 0 bases from V and 2 bases from J, leaving 7 bases between. The CDR3 here is CATSRDIGNTEAFF. As DNA, the CDR3 is TGTGCCACCAGCAGAGATATAGGAAACACTGAAGCTTTCTTT.

J is TRBJ2-2 and V is TRBV11-3; 8 bases match TRBD2. Germline CDR1 is SGHNT and CDR2 is YENEEA. The V gene end was trimmed by 6 bases and the J gene end by 5 bases; junction bases not matched to a gene: 8. This CDR3 has 15 amino acids. The CDR3 coding sequence is TGTGCCAGCAGTCCCGGGGGGGCCCGAACCGGGGAGCTGTTTTTT. Its protein product is CASSPGGARTGELFF.

This clonotype was recorded at least ten times. V is TRBV28 and J is TRBJ1-2; possibly TRBD1 for D (5 bases). CDR1 is MDHEN and CDR2 is SYDVKM in the germline V gene. V was clipped by 7 bases and J by 3 bases, with 15 bases between them. CDR3 length equals 14 residues. The CDR3 sequence is CASTSLGTYYGYTF. For the CDR3, the DNA is TGTGCCAGCACCTCCCTCGGGACCTACTATGGCTACACCTTC.

This clonotype occurred many times. The chain is built from TRBV5-1 and TRBJ2-7; TRBD1 matches 7 bases. This CDR3 region has 16 residues. CDR1 is SGHRS, CDR2 YFSETQ, per germline. The J segment lost 2 bases and the V segment lost 0 bases, leaving 8 bases of the junction unmatched. The CDR3 protein is CASSLETGQPTYEQYF. The CDR3, as DNA: TGCGCCAGCAGCTTGGAAACGGGACAGCCCACCTACGAGCAGTACTTC.

This clonotype was recorded at least ten times. The V and J genes are TRBV2 and TRBJ2-7; the D gene is possibly TRBD1 (5 bases). The CDR3 is 14 amino acids. The germline gives CDR1 SNHLY, CDR2 FYNNEI. V lost 5 bases and J lost 0, with 11 bases in between. CDR3 nucleotide sequence: TGTGCCAGCAGTCTCGACAGCCACTCCTACGAGCAGTACTTC. As protein: CASSLDSHSYEQYF.

This clonotype was seen more than once but under ten times. The chain uses TRBV12-3 or TRBV12-4 and TRBJ1-1; D may be TRBD1 (6 bases). Trimming stripped 2 bases from V and 11 bases from J, with 12 bases between. The CDR3 covers 12 residues. The CDR3 DNA follows: TGTGCCAGCAGTTTAATACAGGGCTTGGCTTTCTTT. This encodes CASSLIQGLAFF.

The table lists this clonotype with many counts. J is TRBJ2-7 and V is TRBV27; D unresolved. This CDR3 comprises 13 residues. Germline V gene data show CDR1 as MNHEY and CDR2 as SMNVEV (reference sequence). Trimming took 5 bases from V and 1 from J, leaving 9 bases between them. The CDR3 DNA reads as TGTGCCAGCAGTCTTGCAGAGTCCTACGAGCAGTACTTC. The encoded protein is CASSLAESYEQYF.

The V gene is TRBV6-1, the J gene TRBJ2-7; no clear D gene. V was shortened by 2 bases and J by 6 bases, with 17 bases between the two germline ends. The germline V gene has CDR1 MNHNS and CDR2 SASEGT. CDR3 size: 15 residues. The CDR3 coding sequence is TGTGCCAGCAGTGAAAATCGGTGGCCTCCCGGCGAGCAGTACTTC. The encoded protein is CASSENRWPPGEQYF.

This clonotype was found many times. The chain links TRBV7-2 to TRBJ2-7, with 7 bases matching TRBD2. CDR1 is SGHTA, CDR2 FQGNSA, per germline. CDR3 length equals 15 residues. V was pared by 5 bases and J by 4 bases, with 11 bases of the junction left unmatched. CDR3 region: CASSLTSVNHYEQYF. For the CDR3, the DNA is TGTGCCAGCAGCCTTACTAGCGTCAACCATTACGAGCAGTACTTC.

CDR3 amino acids: CASSRGQYEQYF. CDR3 sequence (DNA): TGTGCCAGCAGCCGGGGGCAGTACGAGCAGTACTTC. The chain has TRBV3-1 and TRBJ2-7, with D perhaps matching TRBD1 (6 bases). The germline V and J ends were trimmed by 4 bases and 4 bases, with 8 bases remaining between them. The CDR3 is 12 amino acids. From germline, CDR1 is LGHDT and CDR2 YNNKEL (reference sequence).

This clonotype has ten or more counts. V and J are TRBV27 and TRBJ1-5; D not resolved. This CDR3 has 16 residues. Germline CDR1 MNHEY, CDR2 SMNVEV (reference sequence). With 1 base removed from V and 0 bases from J, the gap between germline ends came to 10 bases. DNA of the CDR3: TGTGCCAGCAGTTTATACCCATTAAATAGCAATCAGCCCCAGCATTTT. It encodes CASSLYPLNSNQPQHF.

This clonotype has ten or more counts. The V and J genes are TRBV28 and TRBJ2-2; D unresolved. Between the trimmed V and J ends, which lost 5 bases and 3 bases, there was a span of 7 bases. Germline CDR1 reads MDHEN; CDR2 reads SYDVKM. CDR3 size: 13 residues. The CDR3 nucleotides are TGTGCCAGCAGTAATGGAGACACCGGGGAGCTGTTTTTT. It yields the protein CASSNGDTGELFF.

Ten or more counts support this clonotype. The chain recombines TRBV7-8 with TRBJ1-2; no clear D. The CDR3 spans 13 residues. Per germline, CDR1 SGHVS and CDR2 FQNEAQ. Trimming shortened V by 1 base and J by 8 bases, and 11 bases separated the two germline ends. DNA of the CDR3: TGTGCCAGCAGCTTAGATGTAGATCGGGGCTACACCTTC. This gives the protein CASSLDVDRGYTF.

This sequence joins TRBV20-1 and TRBJ1-2; no clear D. The V gene lost 7 bases and the J gene lost 0 bases, with 15 bases spanning the gap. Per the germline V gene, CDR1 is DFQATT and CDR2 is SNEGSKA (reference sequence). This CDR3 has 14 amino acids. The CDR3 reads CSEFGTETNYGYTF. In DNA, the CDR3 is TGCAGTGAGTTCGGAACGGAGACTAACTATGGCTACACCTTC.

The table lists this clonotype with a few counts. The J gene is TRBJ2-7, the V gene TRBV12-3 or TRBV12-4; TRBD2 matches 8 bases. Germline trimming cut 5 bases from V and 3 bases from J; bases unmatched to any gene: 6. This CDR3 spans 14 amino acids. In nucleotides, the CDR3 is TGTGCCAGCAGTAGCGGGAGTAGGTTCTACGAGCAGTACTTC. Protein product: CASSSGSRFYEQYF.

This clonotype was observed a few times. The CDR3 region has the DNA TGTGCCTGGAGTTTGGTATCCGGGGAGCTGTTTTTT. Amino acid sequence: CAWSLVSGELFF. The chain employs TRBV30 and TRBJ2-2; D not certain. With 2 bases removed from V and 6 bases from J, the gap between germline ends came to 7 bases. The CDR3 loop spans 12 amino acids. Germline CDR1 GTSNPN, CDR2 SVGIG (reference sequence).

The sample holds many counts of this clonotype. The chain uses TRBV3-1 and TRBJ2-7; no definite D call. Trimming removed 8 bases at V and 0 bases at J, with 11 bases between. The CDR3 runs to 13 residues. CDR1 is LGHDT, CDR2 YNNKEL, per germline (reference sequence). The CDR3 nucleotides are TGTGCCAGCGGGGTGGGTTTCTCCTACGAGCAGTACTTC. It encodes CASGVGFSYEQYF.

The chain combines TRBV2 with TRBJ2-5; D is ambiguous. Trimming took off 2 bases at V and 4 bases at J, with 11 bases between the two ends. The CDR3 spans 14 residues. The germline V gene has CDR1 SNHLY and CDR2 FYNNEI. The CDR3 region is CASSETSRLETQYF. For the CDR3, the DNA is TGTGCCAGCAGTGAAACGTCCCGCTTAGAGACCCAGTACTTC.

This clonotype was seen a few times. The rearrangement joins TRBV6-1 to TRBJ1-2, with D uncertain. From germline, CDR1 is MNHNS and CDR2 SASEGT. This CDR3 spans 15 amino acids. V lost 1 base, J lost 4 bases, and 13 bases lay in between. CDR3 bases: TGTGCCAGCAGTGAAGGGCGGGGAGGGAGCTATGGCTACACCTTC. Translating it yields CASSEGRGGSYGYTF.

The rearrangement joins TRBV2 to TRBJ2-2; 7 bases are a match to TRBD1. J lost 5 bases, V lost 6 bases, and 9 bases had no gene match. This CDR3 contains 15 residues. Germline V gives CDR1 SNHLY, CDR2 FYNNEI. Here the CDR3 reads CASSGRDRGTGELFF. Written as DNA, the CDR3 is TGTGCCAGCAGCGGCCGGGACAGAGGAACCGGGGAGCTGTTTTTT.